The 18 T cell receptor beta chains below were found in one sample sequenced in a study of T cells in Graves' hyperthyroidism and ophthalmopathy. Amplification targeted TCR beta CDR3 regions from RNA transcripts. The HTBI primer set drove a first-round RT-PCR of the TCR CDR3. TCRdb re-analysed the multiplex PCR reads in MiXCR, keeping a single row per CDR3 protein. Counted here are a few hundred thousand distinct CDR3 sequences, 14% occurring once; the ten biggest clones make up over 11%. Source material: blood. Receptor source: a middle-aged woman with Graves' hyperthyroidism.

A few counts support this clonotype. This chain links TRBV29-1 with TRBJ1-2; D might be TRBD1 (6 bases). V lost 7 bases to trimming and J lost 4 bases, with 13 bases between them. The CDR3 covers 12 residues. Germline V gene data show CDR1 as SQVTM and CDR2 as ANQGSEA. This chain's CDR3 is CSGYRGPYGYTF. The CDR3 DNA reads as TGCAGCGGTTACCGGGGGCCCTATGGCTACACCTTC.

This clonotype was recorded once. V is TRBV18 and J is TRBJ2-3; no clear D gene. Germline CDR1 reads KGHSH; CDR2 reads LQKENI. The CDR3 sequence is 14 residues long. Trimming shortened V by 3 bases and J by 6 bases, and 13 bases separated the two germline ends. As DNA, the CDR3 is TGTGCCAGCTCACCCACGGACGCCTCCGATACGCAGTATTTT. Translated: CASSPTDASDTQYF. Based on the CDR3 plus reference TRBV18 and TRBJ2-3, the full variable domain is NAGVMQNPRHLVRRRGQEARLRCSPMKGHSHVYWYRQLPEEGLKFMVYLQKENIIDESGMPKERFSAEFPKEGPSILRIQQVVRGDSAAYFCASSPTDASDTQYFGPGTRLTVL.

The chain combines TRBV4-1 with TRBJ1-2; possibly TRBD1 for D (5 bases). Germline CDR1 and CDR2: MGHRA and YSYEKL. Trimming pared 1 base from V and 5 bases from J, leaving 26 bases between. The CDR3 has 19 residues. The CDR3 sequence: CASSQVRVTRGALQYGYTF. The CDR3 nucleotides are TGCGCCAGCAGCCAAGTTCGGGTCACAAGGGGCGCTCTCCAGTATGGCTACACCTTC.

The rearrangement uses TRBV6-2 or TRBV6-3 and TRBJ2-1; 7 bases align to TRBD2. The germline V gene has CDR1 MNHEY and CDR2 SVGEGT. V trimming: 6 bases; J trimming: 8 bases; junction bases outside the gene matches: 10. This CDR3 spans 14 amino acids. The CDR3 DNA reads TGTGCCAGCAGCCTCGGGGGGTCGACACATGAGCAGTTCTTC. Translating it yields CASSLGGSTHEQFF.

The sample holds a few counts of this clonotype. The V gene is TRBV20-1, the J gene TRBJ2-7, with TRBD2 identical over 9 bases. Germline lookup yields CDR1 DFQATT and CDR2 SNEGSKA (reference sequence). The CDR3 contains 16 residues. Trimming at V came to 1 base and at J to 7 bases, leaving 14 bases not matched to a gene. CDR3 loop: CSARGRIAGDLREQYF. The DNA of the CDR3 is TGCAGTGCTAGAGGTCGCATAGCGGGAGATTTGCGGGAGCAGTACTTC.

This clonotype has only a few counts. The chain uses TRBV4-1 and TRBJ1-4; TRBD1 aligns across 8 bases. The ends lost 3 bases at V and 0 bases at J; junction bases unmatched: 3. Per the germline V gene, CDR1 is MGHRA and CDR2 is YSYEKL. The length of the CDR3 is 16 residues. Written as DNA, the CDR3 is TGCGCCAGCAGCCAGGACAGGGCTGCAACTAATGAAAAACTGTTTTTT. Its protein is CASSQDRAATNEKLFF.

This clonotype showed up many times. The chain couples TRBV27 to TRBJ1-2; 10 bases match TRBD1. CDR3 length: 15 residues. V gave up 5 bases and J gave up 4 bases; unmatched junction bases: 7. The germline V gene has CDR1 MNHEY and CDR2 SMNVEV (reference sequence). The CDR3 sequence: CASSPPGQGVYGYTF. The CDR3, as DNA: TGTGCCAGCAGTCCGCCCGGACAGGGGGTCTATGGCTACACCTTC.

The chain has TRBV9 and TRBJ1-1; the match to TRBD1 covers 11 bases. Germline CDR1 SGDLS, CDR2 YYNGEE. Trimming took 2 bases from V and 6 from J; bases not matched to a gene: 3. The CDR3 sequence is 14 residues long. CDR3 DNA: TGTGCCAGCAGCGTCGGGACAGGGGGGCCTGAAGCTTTCTTT. Its translation is CASSVGTGGPEAFF. Complete variable domain (other parts from reference TRBV9 and TRBJ1-1): DSGVTQTPKHLITATGQRVTLRCSPRSGDLSVYWYQQSLDQGLQFLIQYYNGEERAKGNILERFSAQQFPDLHSELNLSSLELGDSALYFCASSVGTGGPEAFFGQGTRLTVV.

In its sample, this clonotype was seen many times. The chain joins TRBV13 to TRBJ1-1; 9 bases are a match to TRBD1. Germline loops: CDR1 PRHDT, CDR2 FYEKMQ (reference sequence). CDR3 length: 16 residues. Trimming removed 8 bases from V and 4 bases from J; junction bases left unmatched: 14. The CDR3 nucleotides are TGTGCCAGCTTTTTTAGGGGGGGACAGGGAGTCACTGAAGCTTTCTTT. Its translation is CASFFRGGQGVTEAFF.

At least ten counts were recorded for this clonotype. The chain has TRBV2 and TRBJ2-1; D not certain. The CDR3 extends over 13 amino acids. The germline V gene encodes CDR1 SNHLY and CDR2 FYNNEI. The germline V and J ends were trimmed by 4 bases and 0 bases, with 4 bases remaining between them. CDR3 amino acids: CASSATSYNEQFF. The CDR3 DNA reads as TGTGCCAGCAGTGCTACCTCCTACAATGAGCAGTTCTTC.

The J gene is TRBJ2-3, the V gene TRBV5-1; no definite D call. The CDR3 is made up of 13 amino acids. The V gene's germline CDR1 is SGHRS and CDR2 YFSETQ. Trimming took off 4 bases at V and 1 base at J, with 7 bases between the two ends. CDR3 loop: CASSQHGTDTQYF. CDR3 DNA sequence: TGCGCCAGCAGCCAACATGGCACAGATACGCAGTATTTT.

This clonotype came up many times. V and J are TRBV10-1 and TRBJ2-7; 11 nucleotides align to TRBD2. Germline trimming cut 0 bases from V and 5 bases from J; bases unmatched to any gene: 3. Per germline, CDR1 WNHNN and CDR2 SYGVQD (reference sequence). This CDR3 contains 15 residues. CDR3 sequence (DNA): TGCGCCAGCAGTGAGTCACTAGCGGGAGTGGACGAGCAGTACTTC. Translation gives CASSESLAGVDEQYF.

With regard to this clonotype: With a much larger clone just one base away, this may be a read error. The chain employs TRBV6-1 and TRBJ1-1; D call uncertain. Germline loops: CDR1 MNHNS, CDR2 SASEGT. This CDR3 has 13 amino acids. The CDR3 spells CASSPQWSTEALF. The CDR3 DNA is TGTGCCAGCAGTCCTCAGTGGAGCACTGAAGCTCTCTTT.

This clonotype was observed at least ten times. This chain links TRBV7-2 with TRBJ2-2; 7 positions agree with TRBD2. Germline assignment: CDR1 SGHTA and CDR2 FQGNSA. The V and J ends lost 3 bases and 5 bases, in that order; junction bases with no gene match: 6. The CDR3 consists of 15 residues. CDR3 loop: CASSFSGGGTGELFF. CDR3 DNA: TGTGCCAGCAGCTTCTCGGGCGGGGGTACCGGGGAGCTGTTTTTT.

The chain combines TRBV28 with TRBJ2-1, with D maybe TRBD2 (5 bases). The CDR3 consists of 16 residues. Germline loops: CDR1 MDHEN, CDR2 SYDVKM. Deletions cut 2 bases from V and 1 base from J, with 12 bases between. CDR3 in DNA: TGTGCCAGCAGTTTAACAGTGAGGGAGTCCTACAATGAGCAGTTCTTC. Protein product: CASSLTVRESYNEQFF.

The rearrangement uses TRBV10-3 and TRBJ1-1, with D uncertain. V was clipped by 10 bases and J by 3 bases, with 9 bases between them. The CDR3 is 11 amino acids. Germline assignment: CDR1 ENHRY and CDR2 SYGVKD. CDR3 region: CATGRDTEAFF. As DNA, the CDR3 is TGTGCCACCGGGAGGGACACTGAAGCTTTCTTT.

This clonotype came up a few times. This chain uses TRBV6-5 with TRBJ2-1; 7 bases map to TRBD2. Germline trimming cut 2 bases from V and 6 bases from J; bases unmatched to any gene: 7. Germline V gene lookup returns CDR1 MNHEY and CDR2 SVGAGI. The CDR3 is 15 amino acids. CDR3 coding DNA: TGTGCCAGCAGTTACGGGGGAGGGCCCCCCAATGAGCAGTTCTTC. The encoded protein is CASSYGGGPPNEQFF.

This clonotype was detected ten times or more. The rearrangement uses TRBV6-1 and TRBJ2-1, with 8 positions matching TRBD1. Germline V gene sequence: CDR1 MNHNS, CDR2 SASEGT. The V and J ends lost 7 bases and 13 bases, in that order; junction bases with no gene match: 12. The CDR3 spans 13 residues. In DNA form, the CDR3 reads TGTGCCAGCAAAGACAGGGGCTTGCGGGGCCAGTTCTTC. It yields the protein CASKDRGLRGQFF.